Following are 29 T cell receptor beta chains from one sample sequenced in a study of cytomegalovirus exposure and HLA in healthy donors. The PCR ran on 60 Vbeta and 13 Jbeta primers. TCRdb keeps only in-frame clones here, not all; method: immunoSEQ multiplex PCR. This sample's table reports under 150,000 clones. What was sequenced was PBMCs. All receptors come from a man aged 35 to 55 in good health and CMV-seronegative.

CDR3 bases: TGTGCCAGCAGCGCTAGGACTGGGGCCGGGGAGCTGTTTTTT. Amino acids: CASSARTGAGELFF. J is TRBJ2-2 and V is TRBV5-6; D may be TRBD2 (5 bases). In germline, CDR1 is SGHDT, CDR2 YYEEEE. This CDR3 comprises 14 residues. Trimming removed 4 bases from V and 6 bases from J, with 13 bases in between.

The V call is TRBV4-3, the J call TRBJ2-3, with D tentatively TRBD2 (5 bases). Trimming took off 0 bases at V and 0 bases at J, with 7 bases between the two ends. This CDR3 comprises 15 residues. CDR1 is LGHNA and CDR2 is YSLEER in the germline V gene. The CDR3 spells CASSQEERSTDTQYF. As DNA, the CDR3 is TGCGCCAGCAGCCAAGAGGAGCGGAGCACAGATACGCAGTATTTT.

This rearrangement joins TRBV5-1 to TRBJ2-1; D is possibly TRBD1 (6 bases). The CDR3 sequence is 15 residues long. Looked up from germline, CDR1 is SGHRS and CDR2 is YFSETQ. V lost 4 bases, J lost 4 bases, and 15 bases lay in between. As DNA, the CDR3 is TGCGCCAGCAGCCACATGACAGGAGGTTACAATGAGCAGTTCTTC. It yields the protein CASSHMTGGYNEQFF. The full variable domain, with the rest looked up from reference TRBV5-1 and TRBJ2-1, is KAGVTQTPRYLIKTRGQQVTLSCSPISGHRSVSWYQQTPGQGLQFLFEYFSETQRNKGNFPGRFSGRQFSNSRSEMNVSTLELGDSALYLCASSHMTGGYNEQFFGPGTRLTVL.

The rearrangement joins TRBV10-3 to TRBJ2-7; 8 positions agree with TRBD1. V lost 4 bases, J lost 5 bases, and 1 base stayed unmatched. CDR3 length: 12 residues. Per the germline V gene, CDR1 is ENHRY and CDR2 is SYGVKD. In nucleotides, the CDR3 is TGTGCCATCAGTGGGACAGGGAACGAGCAGTACTTC. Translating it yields CAISGTGNEQYF.

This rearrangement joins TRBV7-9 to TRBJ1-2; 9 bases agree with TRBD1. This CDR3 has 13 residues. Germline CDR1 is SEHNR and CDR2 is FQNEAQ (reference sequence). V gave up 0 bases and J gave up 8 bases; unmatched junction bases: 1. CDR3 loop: CASSLAGQGGYTF. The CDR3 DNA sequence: TGTGCCAGCAGCTTAGCGGGACAGGGAGGCTACACCTTC.

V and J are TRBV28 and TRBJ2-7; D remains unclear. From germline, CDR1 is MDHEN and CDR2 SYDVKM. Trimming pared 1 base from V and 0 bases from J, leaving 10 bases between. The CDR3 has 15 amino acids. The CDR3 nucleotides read TGTGCCAGCAGTTTATATGCCCGGAGCTCCTACGAGCAGTACTTC. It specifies CASSLYARSSYEQYF.

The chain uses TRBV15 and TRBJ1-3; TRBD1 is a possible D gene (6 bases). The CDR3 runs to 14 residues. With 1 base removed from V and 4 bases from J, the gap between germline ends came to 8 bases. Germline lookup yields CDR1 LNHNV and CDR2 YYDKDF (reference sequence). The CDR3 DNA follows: TGTGCCACCAGCAGAGGGGGGCTCGGAAACACCATATATTTT. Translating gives CATSRGGLGNTIYF.

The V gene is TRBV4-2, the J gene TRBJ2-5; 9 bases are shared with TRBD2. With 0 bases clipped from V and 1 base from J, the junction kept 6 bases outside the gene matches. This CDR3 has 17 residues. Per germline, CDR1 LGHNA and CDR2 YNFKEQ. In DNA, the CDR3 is TGTGCCAGCAGCCAAGATGGAGTAGCGGGGGCCCAAGAGACCCAGTACTTC. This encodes CASSQDGVAGAQETQYF.

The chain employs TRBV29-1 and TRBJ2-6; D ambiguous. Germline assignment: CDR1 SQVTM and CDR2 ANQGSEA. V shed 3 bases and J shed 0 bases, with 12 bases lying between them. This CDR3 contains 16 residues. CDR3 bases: TGCAGCGTTGACGGAGCGAGTTCCTCTGGGGCCAACGTCCTGACTTTC. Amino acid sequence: CSVDGASSSGANVLTF. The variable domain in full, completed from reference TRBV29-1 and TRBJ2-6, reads SAVISQKPSRDICQRGTSLTIQCQVDSQVTMMFWYRQQPGQSLTLIATANQGSEATYESGFVIDKFPISRPNLTFSTLTVSNMSPEDSSIYLCSVDGASSSGANVLTFGAGSRLTVL.

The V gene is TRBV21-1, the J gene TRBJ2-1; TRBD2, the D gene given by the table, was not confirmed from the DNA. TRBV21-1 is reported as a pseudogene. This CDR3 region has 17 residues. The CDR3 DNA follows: TGTGCCAGCAGCAAAGGGGTTAACGGGGGGGCCCGGAATGAGCAGTTCTTC. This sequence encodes CASSKGVNGGARNEQFF.

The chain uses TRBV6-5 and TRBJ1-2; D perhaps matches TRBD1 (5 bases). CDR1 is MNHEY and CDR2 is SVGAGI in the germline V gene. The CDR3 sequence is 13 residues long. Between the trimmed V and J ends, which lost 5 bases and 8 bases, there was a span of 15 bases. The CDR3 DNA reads TGTGCCAGCAGTACCCGGGGGGTGGGCGGCTACACCTTC. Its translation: CASSTRGVGGYTF.

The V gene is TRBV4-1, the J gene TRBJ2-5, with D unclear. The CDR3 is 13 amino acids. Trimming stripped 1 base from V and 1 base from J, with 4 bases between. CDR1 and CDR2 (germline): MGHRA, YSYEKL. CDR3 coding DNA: TGCGCCAGCAGCCAAGGAGGCCAAGAGACCCAGTACTTC. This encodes CASSQGGQETQYF.

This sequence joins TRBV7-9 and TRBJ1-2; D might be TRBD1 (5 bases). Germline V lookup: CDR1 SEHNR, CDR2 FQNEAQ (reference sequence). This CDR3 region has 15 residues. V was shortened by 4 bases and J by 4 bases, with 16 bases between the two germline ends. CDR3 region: CASSSAREGPYGYTF. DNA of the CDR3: TGTGCCAGCAGCTCAGCCCGGGAGGGACCCTATGGCTACACCTTC.

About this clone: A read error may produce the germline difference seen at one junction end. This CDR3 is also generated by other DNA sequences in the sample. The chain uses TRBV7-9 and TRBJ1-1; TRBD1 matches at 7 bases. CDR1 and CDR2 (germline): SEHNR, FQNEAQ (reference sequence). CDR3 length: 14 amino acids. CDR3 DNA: TGTGCTAGCAGCTTAGAGGGGGCCAACACTGAAGCTTTCTTT. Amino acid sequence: CASSLEGANTEAFF.

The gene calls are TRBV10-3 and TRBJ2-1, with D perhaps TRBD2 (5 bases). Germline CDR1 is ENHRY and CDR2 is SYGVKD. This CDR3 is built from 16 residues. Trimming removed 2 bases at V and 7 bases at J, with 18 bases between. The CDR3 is CAISEPGMPGRNEQFF. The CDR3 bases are TGTGCCATCAGTGAGCCCGGGATGCCCGGAAGGAATGAGCAGTTCTTC.

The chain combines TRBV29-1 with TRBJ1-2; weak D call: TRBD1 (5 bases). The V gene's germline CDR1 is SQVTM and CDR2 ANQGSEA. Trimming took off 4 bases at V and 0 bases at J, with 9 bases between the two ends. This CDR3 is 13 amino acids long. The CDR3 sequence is CSVGGGTNYGYTF. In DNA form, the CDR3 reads TGCAGCGTTGGGGGCGGAACTAACTATGGCTACACCTTC. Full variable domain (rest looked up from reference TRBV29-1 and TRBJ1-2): SAVISQKPSRDICQRGTSLTIQCQVDSQVTMMFWYRQQPGQSLTLIATANQGSEATYESGFVIDKFPISRPNLTFSTLTVSNMSPEDSSIYLCSVGGGTNYGYTFGSGTRLTVV.

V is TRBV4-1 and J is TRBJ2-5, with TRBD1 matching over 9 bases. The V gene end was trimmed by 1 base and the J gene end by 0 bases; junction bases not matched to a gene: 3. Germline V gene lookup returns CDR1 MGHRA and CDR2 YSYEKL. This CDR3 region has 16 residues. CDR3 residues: CASSQATGGNQETQYF. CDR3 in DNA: TGCGCCAGCAGCCAAGCGACAGGGGGGAACCAAGAGACCCAGTACTTC.

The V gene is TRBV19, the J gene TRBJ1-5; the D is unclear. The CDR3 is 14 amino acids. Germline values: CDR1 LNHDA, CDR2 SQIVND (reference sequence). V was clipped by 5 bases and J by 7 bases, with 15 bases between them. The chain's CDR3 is CASSLSPGGQPQHF. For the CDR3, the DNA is TGTGCCAGTAGTCTCTCCCCCGGAGGACAGCCCCAGCATTTT.

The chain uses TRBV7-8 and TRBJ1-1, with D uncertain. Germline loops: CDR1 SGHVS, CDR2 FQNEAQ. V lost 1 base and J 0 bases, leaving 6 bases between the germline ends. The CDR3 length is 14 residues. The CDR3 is CASSLGEVNTEAFF. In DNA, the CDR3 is TGTGCCAGCAGCTTAGGGGAGGTGAACACTGAAGCTTTCTTT.

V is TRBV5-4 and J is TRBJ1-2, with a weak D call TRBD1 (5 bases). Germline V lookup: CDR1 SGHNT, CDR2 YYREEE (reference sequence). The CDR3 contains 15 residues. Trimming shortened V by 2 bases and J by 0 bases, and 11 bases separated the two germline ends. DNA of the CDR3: TGTGCCAGCAGCTTCTTGACCAGGGCTAACTATGGCTACACCTTC. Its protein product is CASSFLTRANYGYTF.

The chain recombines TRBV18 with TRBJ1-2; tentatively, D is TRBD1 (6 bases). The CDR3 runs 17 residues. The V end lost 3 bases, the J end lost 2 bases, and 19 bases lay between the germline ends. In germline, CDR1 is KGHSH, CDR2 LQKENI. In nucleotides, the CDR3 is TGTGCCAGCTCACCGTTTCGGTCTACCGACAGGAACTATGGCTACACCTTC. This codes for CASSPFRSTDRNYGYTF.

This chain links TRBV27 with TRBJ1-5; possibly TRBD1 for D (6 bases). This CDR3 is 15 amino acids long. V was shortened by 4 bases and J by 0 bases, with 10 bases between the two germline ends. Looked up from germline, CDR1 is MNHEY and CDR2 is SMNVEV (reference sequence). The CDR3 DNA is TGTGCCAGCAGTTCACAGGGCCCTAGCAATCAGCCCCAGCATTTT. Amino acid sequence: CASSSQGPSNQPQHF.

Here the CDR3 reads CASSPERDTDTQYF. The CDR3 region has the DNA TGTGCCAGCAGCCCTGAGAGGGACACAGATACGCAGTATTTT. The chain employs TRBV9 and TRBJ2-3; tentatively, D is TRBD2 (5 bases). The V gene lost 4 bases and the J gene lost 2 bases, with 11 bases spanning the gap. Germline V gene lookup returns CDR1 SGDLS and CDR2 YYNGEE. This CDR3 comprises 14 residues.

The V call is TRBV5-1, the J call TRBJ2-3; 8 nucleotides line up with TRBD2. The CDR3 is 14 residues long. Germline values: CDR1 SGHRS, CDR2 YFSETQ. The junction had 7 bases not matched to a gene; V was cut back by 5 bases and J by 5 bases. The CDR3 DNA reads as TGCGCCAGCAGTCTCAGCGGGGGTATAGATACGCAGTATTTT. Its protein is CASSLSGGIDTQYF.

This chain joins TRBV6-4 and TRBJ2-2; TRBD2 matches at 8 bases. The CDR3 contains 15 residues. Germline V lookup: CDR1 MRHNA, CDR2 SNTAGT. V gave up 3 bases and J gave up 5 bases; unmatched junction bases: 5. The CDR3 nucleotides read TGTGCCAGCAGTGAACTAGCGGATGGGACCGGGGAGCTGTTTTTT. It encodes CASSELADGTGELFF.

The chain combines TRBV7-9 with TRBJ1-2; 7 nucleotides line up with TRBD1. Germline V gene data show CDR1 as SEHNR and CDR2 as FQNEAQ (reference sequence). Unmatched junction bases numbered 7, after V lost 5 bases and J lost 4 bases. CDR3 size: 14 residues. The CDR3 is CASSQGQLFYGYTF. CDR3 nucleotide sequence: TGTGCCAGCAGCCAGGGACAGCTTTTCTATGGCTACACCTTC. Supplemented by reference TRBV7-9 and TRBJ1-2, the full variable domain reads DTGVSQNPRHKITKRGQNVTFRCDPISEHNRLYWYRQTLGQGPEFLTYFQNEAQLEKSRLLSDRFSAERPKGSFSTLEIQRTEQGDSAMYLCASSQGQLFYGYTFGSGTRLTVV.

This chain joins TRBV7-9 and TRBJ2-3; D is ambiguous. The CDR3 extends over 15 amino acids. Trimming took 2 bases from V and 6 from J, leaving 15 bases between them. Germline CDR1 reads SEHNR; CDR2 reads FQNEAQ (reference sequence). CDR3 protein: CASSLSPSLTDTQYF. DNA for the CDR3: TGTGCCAGCAGCTTATCACCATCACTCACGGATACGCAGTATTTT.

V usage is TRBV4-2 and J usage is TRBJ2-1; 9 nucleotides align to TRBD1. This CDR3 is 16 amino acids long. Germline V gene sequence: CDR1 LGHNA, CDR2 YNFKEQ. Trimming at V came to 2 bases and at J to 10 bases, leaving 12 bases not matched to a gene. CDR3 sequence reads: CASSQSQGASGGEQFF. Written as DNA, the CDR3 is TGTGCCAGCAGCCAATCACAGGGGGCCTCAGGGGGGGAGCAGTTCTTC.

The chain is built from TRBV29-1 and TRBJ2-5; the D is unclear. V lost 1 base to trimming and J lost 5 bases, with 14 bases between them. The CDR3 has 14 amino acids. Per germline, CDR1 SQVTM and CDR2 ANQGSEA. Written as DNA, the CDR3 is TGCAGCGTTGAAGCCAGACTGCACTTGGAGACCCAGTACTTC. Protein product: CSVEARLHLETQYF.